A single sample gave rise to the 19 T cell receptor beta chains below, sequenced in a study of CD8+CD57+ T cells in acquired aplastic anemia. CD8+CD57+ cell expansion, shown by flow cytometry, had occurred in the patients selected for sequencing. Profiling that covered TCR beta VDJ and CDR3 relied on genomic DNA as its template. TCRdb re-analysed the reads in MiXCR, keeping a single row per CDR3 protein. The table has 400,000 to 600,000 distinct CDR3 sequences, about a third seen once. The material sequenced was sorted CD4+, CD8+, or CD8+CD57+ T cells (not recorded which) from PBMCs. The receptors shown here come from a human donor with aplastic anemia.

This chain connects TRBV2 to TRBJ1-5; D is unresolved. Looked up from germline, CDR1 is SNHLY and CDR2 is FYNNEI. Trimming removed 1 base at V and 7 bases at J, with 8 bases between. The CDR3 has 13 amino acids. The CDR3 loop reads CASSEGWKQPQHF. The CDR3 DNA sequence: TGTGCCAGCAGTGAAGGGTGGAAACAGCCCCAGCATTTT.

This clonotype was counted ten times or more. V gene TRBV10-3 combines with J gene TRBJ1-5; D gene ambiguous. The V end lost 10 bases, the J end lost 4 bases, and 14 bases lay between the germline ends. The CDR3 runs 13 residues. From germline, CDR1 is ENHRY and CDR2 SYGVKD. CDR3 loop: CASGSSGNQPQHF. The CDR3 DNA follows: TGTGCCAGCGGGAGTAGTGGAAATCAGCCCCAGCATTTT.

The CDR3 protein is CASSSGLAGGREQYF. In nucleotides, the CDR3 is TGTGCCAGCAGCTCAGGACTAGCGGGAGGCCGAGAGCAGTACTTC. The V and J genes are TRBV25-1 and TRBJ2-7, with TRBD2 matching 14 bases. Germline CDR1 MGHDK, CDR2 SYGVNS. The ends lost 6 bases at V and 7 bases at J; junction bases unmatched: 8. There are 15 residues in the CDR3.

This clonotype was seen at least ten times. The chain has TRBV2 and TRBJ2-3; a weak D match, TRBD2 (5 bases). From germline, CDR1 is SNHLY and CDR2 FYNNEI. The CDR3 consists of 14 residues. Between the trimmed V and J ends, which lost 7 bases and 3 bases, there was a span of 14 bases. The CDR3 here is CASKDPVATDTQYF. CDR3 bases: TGTGCCAGCAAAGATCCTGTAGCGACAGATACGCAGTATTTT. The full variable domain, completed using reference TRBV2 and TRBJ2-3, is EPEVTQTPSHQVTQMGQEVILRCVPISNHLYFYWYRQILGQKVEFLVSFYNNEISEKSEIFDDQFSVERPDGSNFTLKIRSTKLEDSAMYFCASKDPVATDTQYFGPGTRLTVL.

The chain recombines TRBV7-8 with TRBJ1-6; TRBD1 matches 10 bases. CDR1 and CDR2 from the germline V gene are SGHVS and FQNEAQ. J gave up 10 bases and V 1 base, and 4 bases lay outside the gene matches. CDR3 length equals 15 residues. The CDR3 reads CASSLGDRGQSPLHF. The CDR3 DNA is TGTGCCAGCAGCTTAGGGGACAGGGGCCAATCACCCCTCCACTTT.

This clonotype was counted at least ten times. The chain couples TRBV24-1 to TRBJ1-1, with a weak D call TRBD1 (5 bases). This CDR3 contains 13 residues. Between the trimmed V and J ends, which lost 8 bases and 6 bases, there was a span of 15 bases. Germline V gene data show CDR1 as KGHDR and CDR2 as SFDVKD. The DNA for the CDR3 is TGTGCCACCACCGGACACGGAGATTCTGAAGCTTTCTTT. Amino acid sequence: CATTGHGDSEAFF.

This chain uses TRBV7-2 with TRBJ2-3, with 12 bases aligning to TRBD2. The CDR3 has 14 amino acids. V lost 5 bases to trimming and J lost 11 bases; unmatched junction nucleotides: 8. Germline V lookup: CDR1 SGHTA, CDR2 FQGNSA. The CDR3 protein is CASSAAPLAGGQYF. The CDR3 coding sequence is TGTGCCAGCAGCGCCGCACCACTAGCGGGGGGGCAGTATTTT.

Many counts were recorded for this clonotype. The V call is TRBV20-1, the J call TRBJ1-3; 7 nucleotides align to TRBD1. Trimming took 0 bases from V and 4 from J; bases not matched to a gene: 6. There are 15 residues in the CDR3. CDR1 is DFQATT and CDR2 is SNEGSKA in the germline V gene (reference sequence). CDR3: CSARDPTGDGNTIYF. The DNA of the CDR3 is TGCAGTGCTAGAGACCCCACAGGGGACGGAAACACCATATATTTT.

This clonotype was counted at least ten times. The chain recombines TRBV29-1 with TRBJ1-1; 11 nucleotides match TRBD1. The V gene end was trimmed by 6 bases and the J gene end by 6 bases; junction bases not matched to a gene: 3. This CDR3 has 12 residues. Per the germline V gene, CDR1 is SQVTM and CDR2 is ANQGSEA. CDR3 coding DNA: TGCAGCGTGGGACAGGGGGGACCTGAAGCTTTCTTT. Its translation is CSVGQGGPEAFF.

V is TRBV12-3 or TRBV12-4 and J is TRBJ1-6, with D perhaps TRBD1 (5 bases). Trimming left V 4 bases short and J 7 bases short, with 23 bases between. The CDR3 contains 18 residues. DNA of the CDR3: TGTGCCAGCAGTTCCGGCGAACGGACAACCGGGGTGAATTCACCCCTCCACTTT. This encodes CASSSGERTTGVNSPLHF.

A remark on this clonotype: Mismatch with germline at one junction end may stem from a read error. The chain links TRBV7-9 to TRBJ1-1; D is ambiguous. Germline V CDR1 and CDR2: SEHNR, FQNEAQ (reference sequence). The CDR3 loop spans 13 amino acids. DNA for the CDR3: TGTGCCAGCGGCTTAGGGCAGAACACTGAAGCTTTCTTT. Protein sequence: CASGLGQNTEAFF.

This clonotype was counted a few times. The rearrangement uses TRBV6-2 or TRBV6-3 and TRBJ2-2; D ambiguous. Germline-derived CDR1 and CDR2 are MNHEY and SVGEGT. V was pared by 5 bases and J by 7 bases, with 11 bases between. The CDR3 has 13 amino acids. The CDR3 loop is CASSPDPRGELFF. Here the CDR3 DNA reads TGTGCCAGCAGTCCGGACCCTCGCGGGGAGCTGTTTTTT.

The V and J genes are TRBV6-1 and TRBJ1-5; TRBD1 matches at 9 bases. Germline V gene sequence: CDR1 MNHNS, CDR2 SASEGT. The CDR3 sequence is 13 residues long. V dropped 10 bases and J dropped 5; count of bases not matched to a gene: 6. The CDR3, as DNA: TGTGCCATCAGGGACAGGGACCATCAGCCCCAGCATTTT. The encoded protein is CAIRDRDHQPQHF.

The genes are TRBV20-1 and TRBJ1-1; no clear D gene. CDR3 size: 12 residues. V dropped 4 bases and J dropped 8 bases, with 14 bases sitting between them. Germline V gives CDR1 DFQATT, CDR2 SNEGSKA (reference sequence). The CDR3 here is CSATMTGGEAFF. CDR3 DNA sequence: TGCAGTGCTACCATGACCGGAGGGGAAGCTTTCTTT.

This clonotype was observed a few times. This chain joins TRBV7-8 and TRBJ1-5; D is possibly TRBD1 (5 bases). The CDR3 extends over 18 amino acids. V dropped 0 bases and J dropped 5 bases, with 20 bases sitting between them. CDR1 and CDR2 (germline): SGHVS, FQNEAQ. The DNA for the CDR3 is TGTGCCAGCAGCTTAGCGTTTCGGACAATCTCGGGCTATCAGCCCCAGCATTTT. This translates into CASSLAFRTISGYQPQHF.

This clonotype showed up just a few times. V usage is TRBV2 and J usage is TRBJ2-1, with 8 bases matching TRBD2. Germline CDR1 and CDR2: SNHLY and FYNNEI. V lost 5 bases, J lost 6 bases, and 12 bases stayed unmatched. This CDR3 has 16 residues. Written as DNA, the CDR3 is TGTGCCAGCAGTTTATGGGTTAGCGGGAAGGTCAATGAGCAGTTCTTC. Its protein is CASSLWVSGKVNEQFF.

This clonotype was picked up many times. The chain couples TRBV25-1 to TRBJ2-1; 8 nucleotides agree with TRBD2. The CDR3 covers 13 residues. With 3 bases clipped from V and 10 bases from J, the junction kept 5 bases outside the gene matches. Germline values: CDR1 MGHDK, CDR2 SYGVNS. CDR3 DNA sequence: TGTGCCAGCAGTGAGTTATTAGCGGGGGAGCAGTTCTTC. It translates to CASSELLAGEQFF.

The chain couples TRBV20-1 to TRBJ2-1; D is unclear. CDR3 length equals 12 residues. V gave up 0 bases and J gave up 7 bases, with 7 bases separating them. In germline, CDR1 is DFQATT, CDR2 SNEGSKA (reference sequence). The CDR3 loop is CSAREEGNEQFF. CDR3 nucleotide sequence: TGCAGTGCTAGAGAAGAAGGGAATGAGCAGTTCTTC.

This clonotype was counted many times. This sequence joins TRBV20-1 and TRBJ1-5; no clear D gene. V lost 1 base and J lost 1, with 8 bases in between. Per the germline V gene, CDR1 is DFQATT and CDR2 is SNEGSKA (reference sequence). This CDR3 is built from 14 residues. CDR3 region: CSARVRGSNQPQHF. The DNA of the CDR3 is TGCAGTGCTAGAGTCCGAGGCAGCAATCAGCCCCAGCATTTT.